The next 23 T cell receptor beta chains were all read from a single sample in a study of CD8 T cells in ankylosing spondylitis. TCRdb redid the calling of the 5' RACE reads with MiXCR, one entry per CDR3 protein. This table has 45,000 to 60,000 distinct CDR3 sequences, 6.5% to 8% appearing once. The sequenced material came from blood, either unsorted or a sorted T cell fraction (not recorded which). These receptors originate from a female donor with ankylosing spondylitis or in good health (not recorded which).

This clonotype was recorded at least ten times. CDR3 nucleotide sequence: TGCGCCAGCAGCCCATCGGACGGAAGGGGCTACACCTTC. It specifies CASSPSDGRGYTF. The chain uses TRBV5-1 and TRBJ1-2, with D uncertain. The CDR3 totals 13 residues. V shed 4 bases and J shed 8 bases, with 15 bases lying between them. CDR1 SGHRS and CDR2 YFSETQ come from the germline V gene. The full variable domain, with the rest looked up from reference TRBV5-1 and TRBJ1-2, is KAGVTQTPRYLIKTRGQQVTLSCSPISGHRSVSWYQQTPGQGLQFLFEYFSETQRNKGNFPGRFSGRQFSNSRSEMNVSTLELGDSALYLCASSPSDGRGYTFGSGTRLTVV.

This clonotype was seen only a few times. The chain employs TRBV2 and TRBJ1-1; no reliable D call. The germline V gene has CDR1 SNHLY and CDR2 FYNNEI. This CDR3 has 12 amino acids. V was shortened by 6 bases and J by 7 bases, with 12 bases between the two germline ends. The chain's CDR3 is CASRRFTSEAFF. The CDR3, as DNA: TGTGCCAGCAGACGCTTTACAAGTGAAGCTTTCTTT.

This clonotype was seen many times. J is TRBJ2-1 and V is TRBV29-1; possibly TRBD2 for D (6 bases). Per germline, CDR1 SQVTM and CDR2 ANQGSEA. V was clipped by 3 bases and J by 7 bases, with 16 bases between them. There are 14 residues in the CDR3. CDR3 sequence reads: CSVDSRVGSNEQFF. CDR3 nucleotide sequence: TGCAGCGTTGATTCCCGAGTCGGGAGTAATGAGCAGTTCTTC.

This clonotype was seen ten or more times. The chain carries TRBV5-1 and TRBJ2-1; 15 nucleotides line up with TRBD2. This CDR3 is built from 19 residues. After removal of 5 bases from V and 1 base from J, the junction contained 10 bases not matched to a gene. Germline values: CDR1 SGHRS, CDR2 YFSETQ. CDR3 DNA sequence: TGCGCCAGCAGGCCGGGACTAGCGGGGGGCACGAAATCCTACAATGAGCAGTTCTTC. Amino acid sequence: CASRPGLAGGTKSYNEQFF.

This clonotype appeared many times. The chain couples TRBV5-1 to TRBJ2-7; D gene ambiguous. The V end lost 4 bases, the J end lost 2 bases, and 4 bases lay between the germline ends. The CDR3 totals 11 residues. In germline, CDR1 is SGHRS, CDR2 YFSETQ. CDR3 DNA: TGCGCCAGCAGCGACCCCTACGAGCAGTACGTC. This gives the protein CASSDPYEQYV.

Ten or more counts support this clonotype. The CDR3 region is CASSRGNRGNYGYTF. CDR3 DNA sequence: TGTGCCAGCAGTCGTGGAAACAGGGGGAACTATGGCTACACCTTC. The chain recombines TRBV6-1 with TRBJ1-2; 8 nucleotides line up with TRBD1. Germline loops: CDR1 MNHNS, CDR2 SASEGT. The ends lost 5 bases at V and 2 bases at J; junction bases unmatched: 7. The CDR3 runs 15 residues.

This clonotype occurred many times. V is TRBV20-1 and J is TRBJ2-1; TRBD1 aligns across 10 bases. The trim removed 3 bases at V and 11 bases at J, leaving 16 bases unmatched. The CDR3 is made up of 16 amino acids. Per germline, CDR1 DFQATT and CDR2 SNEGSKA (reference sequence). This CDR3 is CSASISPGQGRLKQFF. CDR3 coding DNA: TGCAGTGCTAGCATAAGCCCGGGACAGGGGAGGCTAAAGCAGTTCTTC.

The table lists this clonotype with a few counts. This chain connects TRBV6-5 to TRBJ2-7; D remains ambiguous. The V gene lost 4 bases and the J gene lost 5 bases, with 6 bases spanning the gap. The length of the CDR3 is 11 residues. Germline V gene sequence: CDR1 MNHEY, CDR2 SVGAGI. This chain's CDR3 is CASSSYNEQYF. The CDR3 DNA is TGTGCCAGCAGTTCCTACAACGAGCAGTACTTC.

This clonotype was found many times. The chain combines TRBV20-1 with TRBJ2-3; 7 nucleotides agree with TRBD2. Germline loops: CDR1 DFQATT, CDR2 SNEGSKA (reference sequence). The CDR3 is 15 amino acids. Germline trimming cut 6 bases from V and 0 bases from J; bases unmatched to any gene: 9. CDR3 sequence reads: CSAPSAGSSTDTQYF. CDR3 nucleotides: TGCAGTGCCCCGTCAGCGGGGTCTAGCACAGATACGCAGTATTTT.

The genes are TRBV18 and TRBJ1-1; 7 positions agree with TRBD1. V gave up 3 bases and J gave up 8 bases; unmatched junction bases: 6. CDR1 KGHSH and CDR2 LQKENI come from the germline V gene. The CDR3 has 13 amino acids. The CDR3 reads CASSPDRQTEAFF. Here the CDR3 DNA reads TGTGCCAGCTCACCGGACAGGCAAACCGAAGCTTTCTTT.

This clonotype has ten or more counts. The chain is built from TRBV3-1 and TRBJ1-4; D possibly corresponds to TRBD1 (6 bases). V was cut by 4 bases and J by 4 bases, with 13 bases left in between. This CDR3 comprises 15 residues. From germline, CDR1 is LGHDT and CDR2 YNNKEL (reference sequence). CDR3 sequence reads: CASSPQGRGNEKLFF. CDR3 in DNA: TGTGCCAGCAGCCCACAGGGAAGGGGTAATGAAAAACTGTTTTTT.

This clonotype has a count of ten or more. Here the CDR3 DNA reads TGCAGCGTTGGAGGGGCCAGACTAGTCCACGAGCAGTACTTC. Protein product: CSVGGARLVHEQYF. This rearrangement joins TRBV29-1 to TRBJ2-7; TRBD2 might be the D (6 bases). V lost 4 bases and J 5 bases, leaving 18 bases between the germline ends. This CDR3 contains 14 residues. CDR1 and CDR2 (germline): SQVTM, ANQGSEA.

At least ten counts were recorded for this clonotype. V and J are TRBV6-5 and TRBJ1-1, with D possibly TRBD1 on 5 matching bases. CDR3 length: 14 amino acids. The germline gives CDR1 MNHEY, CDR2 SVGAGI. Between the trimmed V and J ends, which lost 2 bases and 3 bases, there was a span of 10 bases. The CDR3 nucleotides read TGTGCCAGCAGTTACGGGGGAGTCGACACTGAAGCTTTCTTT. Amino acids: CASSYGGVDTEAFF.

This clonotype was detected ten times or more. At one boundary the junction diverges from the germline segment, which might be a read error. The chain carries TRBV3-1 and TRBJ1-6; D is unclear. Germline CDR1 is LGHDT and CDR2 is YNNKEL (reference sequence). The CDR3 has 14 residues. Written as DNA, the CDR3 is TGTGCCAGCAGCCCCCTCTCCAATAATTCACCCCTCCACTTT. The encoded protein is CASSPLSNNSPLHF.

This clonotype was counted many times. This chain links TRBV6-5 with TRBJ1-4; the match to TRBD1 covers 7 bases. This CDR3 contains 16 residues. Germline V gene lookup returns CDR1 MNHEY and CDR2 SVGAGI. V dropped 0 bases and J dropped 8; count of bases not matched to a gene: 9. The CDR3 loop is CASSYSMGQGGEKLFF. Written as DNA, the CDR3 is TGTGCCAGCAGTTACTCGATGGGGCAGGGGGGCGAAAAACTGTTTTTT.

This clonotype was counted at least ten times. This chain uses TRBV11-1 with TRBJ2-7; D is uncertain. The germline CDR1 and CDR2 sequences are SGHAT and FQDESV (reference sequence). The ends were cut back, 0 bases at V and 6 bases at J, with 12 bases in the middle. This CDR3 spans 14 amino acids. The CDR3 DNA is TGTGCCAGCAGCTTAGCGGGCGGATACGGCGAGCAGTACTTC. Translation: CASSLAGGYGEQYF.

This clonotype was seen more than once but under ten times. The chain employs TRBV5-1 and TRBJ2-1; the match to TRBD1 covers 9 bases. The junction had 9 bases not matched to a gene; V was cut back by 4 bases and J by 7 bases. This CDR3 has 15 amino acids. CDR1 is SGHRS, CDR2 YFSETQ, per germline. The CDR3 region is CASSKPGQGGNEQFF. The CDR3 DNA sequence: TGCGCCAGCAGCAAGCCGGGACAGGGTGGGAATGAGCAGTTCTTC.

This clonotype was counted a few times. The V and J genes are TRBV4-1 and TRBJ1-5; D is unresolved. This CDR3 is 14 amino acids long. Trimming pared 4 bases from V and 1 base from J, leaving 8 bases between. Germline values: CDR1 MGHRA, CDR2 YSYEKL. This CDR3 is CASSPTESNQPQHF. As DNA, the CDR3 is TGCGCCAGCAGCCCCACAGAGAGCAATCAGCCCCAGCATTTT.

This clonotype was seen just once. The rearrangement uses TRBV29-1 and TRBJ1-5; maybe TRBD1 (5 bases). The CDR3 sequence is 13 residues long. CDR1 is SQVTM and CDR2 is ANQGSEA in the germline V gene. V was shortened by 4 bases and J by 6 bases, with 13 bases between the two germline ends. CDR3 protein: CSVVWDPAQPQHF. The CDR3 DNA sequence: TGCAGCGTTGTATGGGACCCGGCTCAGCCCCAGCATTTT.

Many counts were recorded for this clonotype. The chain uses TRBV12-3 or TRBV12-4 and TRBJ1-4; 10 nucleotides agree with TRBD1. J lost 9 bases, V lost 7 bases, and 5 bases had no gene match. The CDR3 runs to 13 residues. CDR3: CASTGTGDQKLFF. For the CDR3, the DNA is TGTGCCAGCACCGGGACAGGGGACCAAAAACTGTTTTTT.

This clonotype is judged medium-sized. V is TRBV24-1 and J is TRBJ2-5, with TRBD2 matching over 11 bases. After removal of 1 base from V and 2 bases from J, the junction contained 2 bases not matched to a gene. There are 16 residues in the CDR3. Germline CDR1 reads KGHDR; CDR2 reads SFDVKD. The CDR3 loop is CATSDFRLAGQETQYF. CDR3 DNA: TGTGCCACCAGTGATTTTCGACTAGCGGGGCAAGAGACCCAGTACTTC.

Relative to its sample, this clonotype is medium-sized. This chain connects TRBV5-1 to TRBJ1-1; D call uncertain. Trimming took 3 bases from V and 5 from J, leaving 17 bases between them. The CDR3 spans 15 residues. From germline, CDR1 is SGHRS and CDR2 YFSETQ. The CDR3 DNA sequence: TGCGCCAGCAGCTCCGAGGGCGGGAAGAAAACTGAAGCTTTCTTT. Translation gives CASSSEGGKKTEAFF.

This clonotype was observed many times. CDR3: CSAPTSGTSTDTQYF. CDR3 DNA sequence: TGCAGTGCCCCGACTAGCGGTACTAGCACAGATACGCAGTATTTT. This chain joins TRBV20-1 and TRBJ2-3, with 9 bases aligning to TRBD2. This CDR3 contains 15 residues. V gave up 6 bases and J gave up 0 bases; unmatched junction bases: 7. The germline V gene has CDR1 DFQATT and CDR2 SNEGSKA (reference sequence).